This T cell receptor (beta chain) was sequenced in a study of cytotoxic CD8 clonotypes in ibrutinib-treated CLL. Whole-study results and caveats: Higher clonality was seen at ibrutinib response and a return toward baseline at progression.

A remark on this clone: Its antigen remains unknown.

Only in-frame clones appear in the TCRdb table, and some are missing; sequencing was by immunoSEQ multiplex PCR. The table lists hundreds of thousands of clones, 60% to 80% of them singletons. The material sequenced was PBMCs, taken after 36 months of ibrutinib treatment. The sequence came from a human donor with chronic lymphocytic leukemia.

CDR3 bases: TGTGCCAGCAGTGACAGGGAGAACACTGAAGCTTTCTTT. Its translation is CASSDRENTEAFF. The rearrangement uses TRBV2 and TRBJ1-1; D possibly corresponds to TRBD1 (5 bases). There are 13 residues in the CDR3. Germline V gene lookup returns CDR1 SNHLY and CDR2 FYNNEI. The V end was cut by 3 bases, the J end by 1 base, with 6 bases between.